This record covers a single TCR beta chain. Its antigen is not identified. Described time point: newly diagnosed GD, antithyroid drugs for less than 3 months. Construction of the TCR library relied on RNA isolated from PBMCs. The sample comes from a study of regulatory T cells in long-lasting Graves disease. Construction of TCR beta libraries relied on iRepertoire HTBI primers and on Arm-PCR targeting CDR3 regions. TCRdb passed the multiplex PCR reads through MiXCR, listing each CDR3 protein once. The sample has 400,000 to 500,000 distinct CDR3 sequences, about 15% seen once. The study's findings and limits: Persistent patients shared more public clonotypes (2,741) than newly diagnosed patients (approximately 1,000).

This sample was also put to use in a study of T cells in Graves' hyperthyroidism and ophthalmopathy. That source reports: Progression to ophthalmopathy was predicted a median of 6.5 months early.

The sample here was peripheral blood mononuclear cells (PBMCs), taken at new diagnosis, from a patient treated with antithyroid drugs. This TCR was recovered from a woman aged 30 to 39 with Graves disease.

CDR3 DNA: TGTGCCAGCAGCCCCTCTTGGGGGAGGGCCCCAAAGCAGTTCTTC. It encodes CASSPSWGRAPKQFF. This chain links TRBV12-3 or TRBV12-4 with TRBJ2-1; 7 bases are a match to TRBD2. The ends lost 6 bases at V and 11 bases at J; junction bases unmatched: 16. The CDR3 extends over 15 amino acids.